The present T cell receptor (beta chain) was sequenced within a study of shared clonotypes between healthy human individuals. Study in general: Aged 18 to 49, the donors were a couple of women and a few men.

Between the trimmed V and J ends, which lost 3 bases and 2 bases, there was a span of 11 bases. Germline assignment: CDR1 SGDLS and CDR2 YYNGEE. This CDR3 comprises 14 residues. The naive CD8 subset, CD45RO-negative cells positively selected for CCR7, excluded terminally differentiated effector memory CD45RA+ cells. Clones were sequenced by immunoSEQ multiplex PCR, and TCRdb holds only the in-frame ones, with some missing. This repertoire shows around 1.9 million clones, 85% to 95% found once; its top ten account for over 1.5%. This TCR was sampled from a man between 18 and 35 years old in good health. Some clones in this sample may be carry-over from other donors' samples. The chain carries TRBV9 and TRBJ1-1; D possibly corresponds to TRBD1 (6 bases). The material sequenced was naive CD8+ T cells from PBMCs. CDR3 sequence: CASSDREGNTEAFF. For the CDR3, the DNA is TGTGCCAGCAGCGACAGGGAGGGTAACACTGAAGCTTTCTTT.